This TCR beta chain appears in the sequencing data of a study of T cells after yellow fever vaccination. Study-wide points: The presence of abundant clonotypes contaminating from the bulk population was possible in FACS-sorted repertoires. The booster response re-showed most primary clones: approximately 95% CD4, over 80% CD8.

As for this clonotype: Its target is unknown.

The study made its TCR cDNA through 5'RACE template switching. That step introduced a universal primer site along with UMIs. A single record per CDR3 protein comes from TCRdb applying MiXCR to the 5' RACE reads. The sample shows 200,000 to 300,000 distinct CDR3 sequences, approximately 6.7% of them seen only once. The germline CDR1 and CDR2 sequences are SNHLY and FYNNEI. The germline V and J ends were trimmed by 6 bases and 0 bases, with 16 bases remaining between them. The CDR3 extends over 16 amino acids. The clonotype originates from a young man who received the YFV17D yellow fever vaccine. Sample: CD4+ T cells sorted from PBMCs, taken on the day of the yellow fever booster vaccination. This rearrangement joins TRBV2 to TRBJ2-3; D assignment may be TRBD1 or TRBD2 (5 bases each). CDR3 DNA: TGTGCCAGCAGGACCCCCGGGACCACAAGCACAGATACGCAGTATTTT. Protein product: CASRTPGTTSTDTQYF.